A selection of T cell receptor beta chains follows, all from one sample in a study of T cell responses to AZD1222 COVID-19 vaccine. The data were produced by immunoSEQ multiplex PCR, yet TCRdb's version contains in-frame clones alone and is incomplete. The sample has 100,000 to 150,000 clones, about nine tenths seen once. The sample consisted of peripheral blood, taken 28 days after the second AZD1222 dose. Source of these receptors: an adult who received the AZD1222 COVID-19 vaccine. CDR3s include the opening cysteine and the closing phenylalanine or tryptophan. D genes are given only for firm matches. A row's size may be missing; if present it is once, few, many or a size class.

DNA,CDR3,V,size,D,J
TGTGCCAGCAGCTCTACAGGGAGTAACTATGGCTACACCTTC,CASSSTGSNYGYTF,TRBV28,-,-,TRBJ1-2
TGCGCCAGCAGCTTGGAGGGGACGGATTCACCCCTCCACTTT,CASSLEGTDSPLHF,TRBV5-1,-,-,TRBJ1-6
TGTGCCAGCAGCTCCCCTACAGGACACAATCAGCCCCAGCATTTT,CASSSPTGHNQPQHF,TRBV7-2,-,-,TRBJ1-5
TGTGCCTGGAGTGAACAGGGAGGTCAGCCCCAGCATTTT,CAWSEQGGQPQHF,TRBV30,-,-,TRBJ1-5
TGTGCCAGCAGTCCAAGGACTAGCGGGCTCCCAAGCTCCTACAATGAGCAGTTCTTC,CASSPRTSGLPSSYNEQFF,TRBV27,-,TRBD2,TRBJ2-1
TGTGCCAGCAGTCGGGGGCCCGATTACGAGCAGTACTTC,CASSRGPDYEQYF,TRBV3-1/TRBV3-2,-,-,TRBJ2-7
TGTGCCAGTAGTATGGTGGAGGGTCTCGCCTACGAGCAGTACTTC,CASSMVEGLAYEQYF,TRBV19,-,-,TRBJ2-7
TGTGCCAGCAGCTTGCCCGGAGCGGTGGACACCATATATTTT,CASSLPGAVDTIYF,TRBV5-4,-,-,TRBJ1-3
TGTGCCAGCAGTTACCCAGAGGGGCCCTCTGGAAACACCATATATTTT,CASSYPEGPSGNTIYF,TRBV6-5,-,-,TRBJ1-3
TGTGCCAGCAGTTACCCCGGGCCCCAAGGGGTTTTAACCGGGGAGCTGTTTTTT,CASSYPGPQGVLTGELFF,TRBV28,-,-,TRBJ2-2
TGTGCCAGTAGGAGTCGGACAGGGGGCTATGGCTACACCTTC,CASRSRTGGYGYTF,TRBV19,-,TRBD1,TRBJ1-2
TGCGCCAGCAGCTCCAGGGGGCGCTTAGGTGAGCAGTTCTTC,CASSSRGRLGEQFF,TRBV5-1,-,TRBD1,TRBJ2-1
TGTGCCTGGGGCCGGACTCAGAACACCGGGGAGCTGTTTTTT,CAWGRTQNTGELFF,TRBV30,-,-,TRBJ2-2
TGTGCCAGCAGTGGGTCGAGAAGTCAAGAGACCCAGTACTTC,CASSGSRSQETQYF,TRBV25-1,once,-,TRBJ2-5
TGCGCCAGCAGCTCCCGAGGCGGGAGCGCCTACAATGAGCAGTTCTTC,CASSSRGGSAYNEQFF,TRBV5-1,-,TRBD2,TRBJ2-1
TGTGCCAGCAGCCAAGGGGGTCAGCCCCAGCATTTT,CASSQGGQPQHF,TRBV3-1/TRBV3-2,-,-,TRBJ1-5
TGTGCCAGCAGTAGGGGGCGTAGCGCAGATACGCAGTATTTT,CASSRGRSADTQYF,TRBV27,-,TRBD1,TRBJ2-3
TGTGCCAGCAGTTTTTCTCTGGGACAGTCGAACACTGAAGCTTTCTTT,CASSFSLGQSNTEAFF,TRBV6-6,-,TRBD1,TRBJ1-1
TGTGCCAGCAGCAGACAGGGGCGGCGGGGCTACACCTTC,CASSRQGRRGYTF,TRBV5-6,once,TRBD1,TRBJ1-2
TGCGCCAGCAGCTTGTTGGGCACTGCAGATACGCAGTATTTT,CASSLLGTADTQYF,TRBV5-1,-,-,TRBJ2-3
TGTGCCAGCAGTTTGGGATATGGCTACACCTTC,CASSLGYGYTF,TRBV12-3/TRBV12-4,-,-,TRBJ1-2
TGTGCCAGCAGCTTAATGGCGGGAGACAATGAGCAGTTCTTC,CASSLMAGDNEQFF,TRBV7-9,once,TRBD2,TRBJ2-1
TGTGCCAGCATTGGGACAGCAAACTATGGCTACACCTTC,CASIGTANYGYTF,TRBV6-5,-,TRBD1,TRBJ1-2
TGTGCCAGCAGCTCATGGACAGGCCAAAATAGCAATCAGCCCCAGCATTTT,CASSSWTGQNSNQPQHF,TRBV7-2,-,TRBD1,TRBJ1-5
TGTGCCAGCAGTTACTCGGGCAGGGTGGCTGGAAACACCATATATTTT,CASSYSGRVAGNTIYF,TRBV6-5,-,-,TRBJ1-3
TGTGCCAGCAGCGCCTGGACGGGTGGCTACACCTTC,CASSAWTGGYTF,TRBV11-2,-,-,TRBJ1-2
TGTGCCAGCAGTTTTCGTGGGGGGGACATTCAGTACTTC,CASSFRGGDIQYF,TRBV19,once,TRBD2,TRBJ2-4
TGTGCCAGCAGCGAACAGCCCGGGGGCAGGGGCGGCTACACCTTC,CASSEQPGGRGGYTF,TRBV11-2,-,-,TRBJ1-2